A single sample gave rise to the 30 T cell receptor beta chains below, sequenced in a study of regulatory T cells in long-lasting Graves disease. Time point described: persistent/refractory GD, antithyroid drugs over 5 years with positive TRAb. The authors made the TCR library using RNA they extracted from PBMCs. CDR3-region Arm-PCR and iRepertoire HTBI primers produced the TCR beta libraries. A single record per CDR3 protein comes from TCRdb applying MiXCR to the multiplex PCR reads. This sample has about 470,000 distinct CDR3 sequences, with under 25% found just once. Sequences were derived from peripheral blood mononuclear cells (PBMCs), sampled when the disease was refractory, from a patient treated with antithyroid drugs. These receptors were collected from a female donor with Graves disease.

This clonotype was counted many times. The chain combines TRBV5-1 with TRBJ2-7; 8 bases match TRBD1. Trimming took 2 bases from V and 5 from J; bases not matched to a gene: 6. Germline CDR1 is SGHRS and CDR2 is YFSETQ. This CDR3 has 14 amino acids. This CDR3 is CASSFGSTGDEQYF. CDR3 bases: TGCGCCAGCAGCTTTGGATCGACAGGGGACGAGCAGTACTTC.

This clonotype has a count of ten or more. This chain uses TRBV7-2 with TRBJ1-2; D unresolved. This CDR3 region has 15 residues. Per germline, CDR1 SGHTA and CDR2 FQGNSA. Trimming pared 1 base from V and 8 bases from J, leaving 17 bases between. The CDR3 DNA is TGTGCCAGCAGCTTAGATCGGACTCCAAATGGGGGCTACACCTTC. This sequence encodes CASSLDRTPNGGYTF.

This clonotype was seen ten or more times. The rearrangement uses TRBV2 and TRBJ2-2; no firm D call. Germline CDR1 reads SNHLY; CDR2 reads FYNNEI. The CDR3 contains 14 residues. Trimming removed 6 bases at V and 4 bases at J, with 12 bases between. CDR3 region: CASSSHTITGELFF. The CDR3 DNA is TGTGCCAGCAGCTCCCACACGATCACCGGGGAGCTGTTTTTT.

The V call is TRBV20-1, the J call TRBJ2-4; TRBD2 is a possible D gene (5 bases). Germline V lookup: CDR1 DFQATT, CDR2 SNEGSKA (reference sequence). Trimming left V 1 base short and J 3 bases short, with 10 bases between. The CDR3 runs 14 residues. CDR3 sequence reads: CSARVLDYKNIQYF. The CDR3 coding sequence is TGCAGTGCTAGAGTTCTAGACTACAAAAACATTCAGTACTTC.

About this clonotype: Since a much larger clone is just one base distant, this may be a read error. V gene TRBV29-1 combines with J gene TRBJ2-7; possibly TRBD1 for D (6 bases). The V gene lost 4 bases and the J gene lost 2 bases, with 15 bases spanning the gap. Looked up from germline, CDR1 is SQVTM and CDR2 is ANQGSEA. The CDR3 is made up of 14 amino acids. CDR3 DNA: TGCAGCGTTGGTTCTGGACAGAGTACCTACGAGCAGTACTTC. Residues: CSVGSGQSTYEQYF.

Comment on this clonotype: A single base separates this from a much larger clone, so it may be a read error. V usage is TRBV7-9 and J usage is TRBJ1-2; 9 bases line up with TRBD1. Germline lookup yields CDR1 SEHNR and CDR2 FQNEAQ (reference sequence). Trimming removed 5 bases from V and 7 bases from J; junction bases left unmatched: 11. This CDR3 has 15 residues. This CDR3 reads CASSMGTGRWGGYTF. As DNA, the CDR3 is TGTGCCAGCAGCATGGGGACAGGGCGATGGGGTGGCTACACCTTC.

The chain combines TRBV7-9 with TRBJ1-2, with 7 bases identical to TRBD1. The CDR3 is 15 amino acids. Germline trimming cut 3 bases from V and 8 bases from J; bases unmatched to any gene: 12. The germline V gene has CDR1 SEHNR and CDR2 FQNEAQ (reference sequence). CDR3 sequence: CASSLGVGGARGYTF. CDR3 nucleotide sequence: TGTGCCAGCAGCTTGGGAGTAGGGGGCGCGAGGGGCTACACCTTC.

In this sample, this clonotype turned up a few times. CDR3 DNA: TGTGCCAGCAGATCAACAGGCTATCAGCCCCAGCATTTT. Encoded protein: CASRSTGYQPQHF. The chain links TRBV12-3 or TRBV12-4 to TRBJ1-5; D possibly corresponds to TRBD1 (5 bases). The V end lost 6 bases, the J end lost 5 bases, and 11 bases lay between the germline ends. There are 13 residues in the CDR3.

In this sample, this clonotype turned up many times. The rearrangement links TRBV28 to TRBJ2-5, with TRBD2 matching over 9 bases. CDR1 is MDHEN and CDR2 is SYDVKM in the germline V gene. The V gene end was trimmed by 2 bases and the J gene end by 5 bases; junction bases not matched to a gene: 6. This CDR3 has 15 residues. The CDR3 loop reads CASSLILAGRETQYF. The CDR3 DNA follows: TGTGCCAGCAGTTTAATCCTAGCGGGAAGGGAGACCCAGTACTTC.

Concerning this clonotype: This may arise from a read error, as a much more abundant clone is one base away. No conserved phenylalanine or tryptophan ends this CDR3, so it is likely a read error. The chain is built from TRBV7-9 and TRBJ2-5; 11 nucleotides line up with TRBD2. The CDR3 is made up of 19 amino acids. Germline trimming cut 5 bases from V and 3 bases from J; bases unmatched to any gene: 17. Germline V gene sequence: CDR1 SEHNR, CDR2 FQNEAQ (reference sequence). Written as DNA, the CDR3 is TGTGCCAGCAGCCCGACTAGGGTAGCGGGAGGGAGGGTAAAAGAGACCCAGTACCTC. Translated: CASSPTRVAGGRVKETQYL.

The chain uses TRBV5-1 and TRBJ2-7, with D perhaps TRBD2 (5 bases). The CDR3 is 11 amino acids. Trimming left V 1 base short and J 8 bases short, with 7 bases between. In germline, CDR1 is SGHRS, CDR2 YFSETQ. The CDR3 sequence is CASSLTGKQYF. CDR3 sequence (DNA): TGCGCCAGCAGCTTGACGGGGAAGCAGTACTTC.

This clonotype was observed a handful of times. The CDR3 sequence: CASAIGSNQPQHF. The CDR3 DNA sequence: TGTGCCAGCGCAATAGGTAGCAATCAGCCCCAGCATTTT. The chain links TRBV6-1 to TRBJ1-5; unclear D gene. CDR3 size: 13 residues. V lost 8 bases and J lost 0, with 8 bases in between. Germline assignment: CDR1 MNHNS and CDR2 SASEGT.

The rearrangement uses TRBV6-5 and TRBJ2-3; maybe TRBD2 (6 bases). The CDR3 spans 16 residues. V lost 2 bases to trimming and J lost 5 bases, with 17 bases between them. CDR1 and CDR2 from the germline V gene are MNHEY and SVGAGI. CDR3 DNA: TGTGCCAGCAGTTACGGACACCGCGGGAATCAAGATACGCAGTATTTT. As protein: CASSYGHRGNQDTQYF.

The J gene is TRBJ2-7, the V gene TRBV19, with 7 positions matching TRBD2. V shed 6 bases, J shed 3 bases, and the junction held 8 bases outside the gene matches. Germline V CDR1 and CDR2: LNHDA, SQIVND (reference sequence). This CDR3 is 14 amino acids long. The CDR3 region is CASSQTRGSYEQYF. The CDR3 region has the DNA TGTGCCAGTAGCCAAACACGCGGGAGCTACGAGCAGTACTTC.

This clonotype was found once. The chain employs TRBV12-3 or TRBV12-4 and TRBJ2-1; TRBD2 might be the D (6 bases). The V end was cut by 5 bases, the J end by 2 bases, with 13 bases between. This CDR3 is 15 amino acids long. CDR3 DNA sequence: TGTGCCAGCAGTGACCTTGCGGGACCCTACAATGAGCAGTTCTTC. Translated: CASSDLAGPYNEQFF.

This clonotype has at least ten counts. The rearrangement uses TRBV5-6 and TRBJ2-7; D is uncertain. In germline, CDR1 is SGHDT, CDR2 YYEEEE. The CDR3 length is 13 residues. V lost 5 bases to trimming and J lost 0 bases, with 9 bases between them. CDR3 sequence: CASRPVSSYEQYF. CDR3 DNA sequence: TGTGCCAGCAGACCCGTATCCTCCTACGAGCAGTACTTC.

Many counts were recorded for this clonotype. The rearrangement links TRBV27 to TRBJ2-7; the D call may be TRBD1 or TRBD2 (5 bases each). The CDR3 has 13 residues. Germline assignment: CDR1 MNHEY and CDR2 SMNVEV (reference sequence). V lost 5 bases and J 6 bases, leaving 14 bases between the germline ends. CDR3 amino acids: CASSPAGTGEQYF. In DNA, the CDR3 is TGTGCCAGCAGTCCCGCTGGGACGGGCGAGCAGTACTTC.

The sample holds many counts of this clonotype. J is TRBJ1-1 and V is TRBV20-1; D gene unclear. Germline values: CDR1 DFQATT, CDR2 SNEGSKA (reference sequence). CDR3 length equals 11 residues. CDR3 amino acids: CRAGQTLEAFF. CDR3 DNA sequence: TGCAGGGCCGGGCAGACCCTTGAAGCTTTCTTT.

This chain uses TRBV29-1 with TRBJ2-1, with D possibly matching TRBD2 (5 bases). Trimming shortened V by 5 bases and J by 5 bases, and 7 bases separated the two germline ends. The germline gives CDR1 SQVTM, CDR2 ANQGSEA. The CDR3 loop spans 11 amino acids. This CDR3 is CSVRRNNEQFF. In DNA form, the CDR3 reads TGCAGCGTTCGGAGGAACAATGAGCAGTTCTTC.

This sequence joins TRBV18 and TRBJ2-7; no clear D gene. Germline V CDR1 and CDR2: KGHSH, LQKENI. The CDR3 has 15 amino acids. V lost 1 base to trimming and J lost 0 bases, with 10 bases between them. This CDR3 is CASSPLVSDSYEQYF. The CDR3 nucleotides are TGTGCCAGCTCACCACTTGTTTCGGACTCCTACGAGCAGTACTTC. Together with reference TRBV18 and TRBJ2-7, the CDR3 gives the full variable domain: NAGVMQNPRHLVRRRGQEARLRCSPMKGHSHVYWYRQLPEEGLKFMVYLQKENIIDESGMPKERFSAEFPKEGPSILRIQQVVRGDSAAYFCASSPLVSDSYEQYFGPGTRLTVT.

This clonotype was seen only a few times. V usage is TRBV29-1 and J usage is TRBJ2-2; D is perhaps TRBD2 (6 bases). The germline V and J ends were trimmed by 7 bases and 2 bases, with 8 bases remaining between them. Germline V gene sequence: CDR1 SQVTM, CDR2 ANQGSEA. This CDR3 has 12 residues. This chain's CDR3 is CSAGGNTGELFF. CDR3 sequence (DNA): TGCAGCGCCGGGGGTAACACCGGGGAGCTGTTTTTT.

This clonotype has a count of ten or more. CDR3 nucleotide sequence: TGTGCCAGCAGTTACTACACAGGGGTAGAGACCGGGGAGCTGTTTTTT. This translates into CASSYYTGVETGELFF. The chain employs TRBV6-5 and TRBJ2-2; 7 bases align to TRBD1. Germline lookup yields CDR1 MNHEY and CDR2 SVGAGI. V lost 1 base, J lost 5 bases, and 7 bases stayed unmatched. This CDR3 has 16 residues.

This clonotype was picked up a small number of times. The rearrangement joins TRBV7-9 to TRBJ2-7; D is possibly TRBD2 (5 bases). The CDR3 has 13 residues. Germline lookup yields CDR1 SEHNR and CDR2 FQNEAQ (reference sequence). The V gene lost 0 bases and the J gene lost 6 bases, with 9 bases spanning the gap. CDR3 sequence: CASSLAGAREQYF. The DNA of the CDR3 is TGTGCCAGCAGCTTAGCGGGAGCCCGCGAGCAGTACTTC.

The CDR3, as DNA: TGTGCCAGCAGCTTGAGTTGGGACAATGAGCAGTTCTTC. Amino acid sequence: CASSLSWDNEQFF. The chain recombines TRBV7-3 with TRBJ2-1; D gene ambiguous. The CDR3 covers 13 residues. CDR1 and CDR2 from the germline V gene are SGHTA and FQGTGA. Trimming cost V 3 bases and J 5 bases, with 8 bases left between them.

This clonotype was detected many times. This sequence joins TRBV6-1 and TRBJ2-1; 11 bases agree with TRBD2. The ends lost 6 bases at V and 2 bases at J; junction bases unmatched: 3. CDR1 MNHNS and CDR2 SASEGT come from the germline V gene. This CDR3 region has 15 residues. DNA for the CDR3: TGTGCCAGCAGGATAGCGGGAGGGCCCTACAATGAGCAGTTCTTC. Protein sequence: CASRIAGGPYNEQFF.

This clonotype was detected a few times. The chain has TRBV6-1 and TRBJ1-1; D is possibly TRBD1 (5 bases). CDR3 size: 12 residues. Germline V gene data show CDR1 as MNHNS and CDR2 as SASEGT. V was cut by 3 bases and J by 6 bases, with 8 bases left in between. In DNA form, the CDR3 reads TGTGCCAGCAGTGACAGGGTAGCTGAAGCTTTCTTT. Encoded protein: CASSDRVAEAFF.

The chain combines TRBV19 with TRBJ2-7, with D tentatively TRBD2 (6 bases). This CDR3 is built from 14 residues. V lost 5 bases and J 4 bases, leaving 15 bases between the germline ends. From germline, CDR1 is LNHDA and CDR2 SQIVND (reference sequence). The DNA of the CDR3 is TGTGCCAGTAGTCGAGGGACTCAAGGGTACGAGCAGTACTTC. The encoded protein is CASSRGTQGYEQYF.

Points on this clonotype: This may be a read error: a much more frequent sequence differs by one nucleotide. This chain links TRBV7-2 with TRBJ2-7; 15 nucleotides align to TRBD2. Germline loops: CDR1 SGHTA, CDR2 FQGNSA. This CDR3 has 17 residues. CDR3 in amino acids: CASSLGLAGGPSYEQHF. DNA of the CDR3: TGTGCCAGCAGCCTGGGACTAGCGGGAGGTCCCTCCTACGAGCAGCACTTC.

Comments on this clonotype: This may come from a read error, since a much larger clone is one base off. The chain combines TRBV7-9 with TRBJ2-7; 9 bases line up with TRBD1. The V gene's germline CDR1 is SEHNR and CDR2 FQNEAQ (reference sequence). The CDR3 runs 16 residues. CDR3 DNA: TGTACCAGCAGCGTACAACCCGGGACAGGGCCTTACGAGCAGTACTTC. It codes for CTSSVQPGTGPYEQYF.

The rearrangement joins TRBV14 to TRBJ2-5; 10 bases map to TRBD2. CDR1 is SGHDN and CDR2 is FVKESK in the germline V gene. The CDR3 contains 16 residues. V lost 3 bases, J lost 4 bases, and 8 bases stayed unmatched. DNA of the CDR3: TGTGCCAGCAGCCACCTAGCGGGAGCTCTTTTAGAGACCCAGTACTTC. Amino acids: CASSHLAGALLETQYF.